These T cell receptor beta chains were read from a single sample in a study of cytomegalovirus exposure and HLA in healthy donors. Data came from immunoSEQ multiplex PCR; TCRdb stores just in-frame clones and leaves some out. The sample records 150,000 or so clones, about 74% being singletons. Sequences were obtained from PBMCs. These receptors all come from a male donor in good health and CMV-seronegative. Each CDR3 is given with its conserved first and last residue. The order of the fields is D gene, V gene, clone size, J gene, CDR3 protein, CDR3 DNA. The D gene is left open where the match is weak. The listing skips clone size in some rows; elsewhere it reads once, few, many or a size class.

D gene: TRBD1; V gene: TRBV6-1; clone size: NA; J gene: TRBJ2-5; CDR3 protein: CASSEGGQGETQYF; CDR3 DNA: TGTGCCAGCAGTGAAGGGGGACAGGGAGAGACCCAGTACTTC
D gene: NA; V gene: TRBV5-6; clone size: NA; J gene: TRBJ1-6; CDR3 protein: CASSLPGSQRTLHF; CDR3 DNA: TGTGCCAGCAGCTTGCCCGGGTCCCAACGAACCCTCCACTTT
D gene: TRBD1; V gene: TRBV18; clone size: few; J gene: TRBJ1-1; CDR3 protein: CASSDRGEAFF; CDR3 DNA: TGTGCCAGCTCCGACAGGGGAGAAGCTTTCTTT
D gene: TRBD2; V gene: TRBV2; clone size: NA; J gene: TRBJ2-7; CDR3 protein: CASRERLAGTYEQYF; CDR3 DNA: TGTGCCAGCAGGGAGAGACTAGCGGGGACCTACGAGCAGTACTTC
D gene: NA; V gene: TRBV5-6; clone size: NA; J gene: TRBJ1-1; CDR3 protein: CASSSRPARNTEAFF; CDR3 DNA: TGTGCCAGCAGCTCGAGGCCGGCCCGGAACACTGAAGCTTTCTTT
D gene: NA; V gene: TRBV30; clone size: few; J gene: TRBJ1-6; CDR3 protein: CAWSVPSSYNSPLHF; CDR3 DNA: TGTGCCTGGAGTGTACCGAGCTCCTATAATTCACCCCTCCACTTT
D gene: NA; V gene: TRBV28; clone size: NA; J gene: TRBJ2-5; CDR3 protein: CAISSSSQETQYF; CDR3 DNA: TGTGCCATCTCAAGTAGTTCCCAAGAGACCCAGTACTTC
D gene: TRBD1; V gene: TRBV7-9; clone size: NA; J gene: TRBJ1-2; CDR3 protein: CSSSFRGEDGYTF; CDR3 DNA: TGTTCCAGCAGCTTCAGGGGGGAGGATGGCTACACCTTC
D gene: TRBD2; V gene: TRBV30; clone size: NA; J gene: TRBJ2-2; CDR3 protein: CAWSVSSGNTGELFF; CDR3 DNA: TGTGCCTGGAGTGTGTCTAGCGGTAACACCGGGGAGCTGTTTTTT
D gene: TRBD1; V gene: TRBV4-1; clone size: NA; J gene: TRBJ2-1; CDR3 protein: CASSQTGGWQFF; CDR3 DNA: TGCGCCAGCAGTCAAACAGGGGGGTGGCAGTTCTTC
D gene: TRBD2; V gene: TRBV28; clone size: NA; J gene: TRBJ2-3; CDR3 protein: CASSFLLAGASDTQYF; CDR3 DNA: TGTGCCAGCAGTTTCCTTCTAGCGGGAGCTTCAGATACGCAGTATTTT
D gene: NA; V gene: TRBV6-6; clone size: NA; J gene: TRBJ1-2; CDR3 protein: CASSWEGSIYGYTF; CDR3 DNA: TGTGCCAGCAGTTGGGAGGGGAGTATCTATGGCTACACCTTC
D gene: NA; V gene: TRBV2; clone size: once; J gene: TRBJ1-1; CDR3 protein: CAGPRETANTEAFF; CDR3 DNA: TGTGCCGGGCCCCGAGAGACAGCGAACACTGAAGCTTTCTTT
D gene: NA; V gene: TRBV11-2; clone size: NA; J gene: TRBJ1-1; CDR3 protein: CASRSQQNTEAFF; CDR3 DNA: TGTGCCAGCAGATCACAGCAGAACACTGAAGCTTTCTTT
D gene: TRBD1; V gene: TRBV19; clone size: once; J gene: TRBJ1-6; CDR3 protein: CASTTGALLNSPLHF; CDR3 DNA: TGTGCCAGTACTACAGGGGCACTACTTAATTCACCCCTCCACTTT
D gene: TRBD1; V gene: TRBV2; clone size: NA; J gene: TRBJ2-7; CDR3 protein: CASSGRPGQGPPYEQYF; CDR3 DNA: TGTGCCAGCAGTGGCAGACCGGGACAGGGCCCTCCCTACGAGCAGTACTTC
D gene: NA; V gene: TRBV15; clone size: NA; J gene: TRBJ1-2; CDR3 protein: CATSLDKRAGDGYTF; CDR3 DNA: TGTGCCACCAGCCTTGACAAACGGGCGGGGGATGGCTACACCTTC
D gene: TRBD1; V gene: TRBV28; clone size: NA; J gene: TRBJ1-5; CDR3 protein: CASRKQGAGQPQHF; CDR3 DNA: TGTGCCAGCAGAAAACAGGGGGCAGGTCAGCCCCAGCATTTT
D gene: TRBD1; V gene: TRBV6-5; clone size: NA; J gene: TRBJ1-5; CDR3 protein: CASSPWTGFNQPQHF; CDR3 DNA: TGTGCCAGCAGCCCTTGGACAGGCTTCAATCAGCCCCAGCATTTT
D gene: NA; V gene: TRBV5-8; clone size: NA; J gene: TRBJ1-2; CDR3 protein: CASSLAPGGYTF; CDR3 DNA: TGTGCCAGCAGCTTGGCCCCGGGTGGCTACACCTTC
D gene: NA; V gene: TRBV2; clone size: NA; J gene: TRBJ1-5; CDR3 protein: CASSLRAPGPQHF; CDR3 DNA: TGTGCCAGCAGTCTGAGGGCCCCGGGGCCCCAGCATTTT
D gene: NA; V gene: TRBV5-4; clone size: once; J gene: TRBJ2-3; CDR3 protein: CASSPRESTDTQYF; CDR3 DNA: TGTGCCAGCAGCCCCAGGGAAAGCACAGATACGCAGTATTTT
D gene: NA; V gene: TRBV5-4; clone size: once; J gene: TRBJ1-1; CDR3 protein: CASSSIGGTEAFF; CDR3 DNA: TGTGCCAGCAGCTCCATCGGGGGTACTGAAGCTTTCTTT
D gene: NA; V gene: TRBV19; clone size: NA; J gene: TRBJ2-2; CDR3 protein: CASSIDSPRDTGELFF; CDR3 DNA: TGTGCCAGTAGTATAGATTCCCCCAGGGACACCGGGGAGCTGTTTTTT
D gene: NA; V gene: TRBV27; clone size: once; J gene: TRBJ1-5; CDR3 protein: CASSRRAGDSNQPQHF; CDR3 DNA: TGTGCCAGCAGTAGAAGGGCAGGGGATAGCAATCAGCCCCAGCATTTT
D gene: NA; V gene: TRBV19; clone size: NA; J gene: TRBJ2-2; CDR3 protein: CASISAGLGTGELFF; CDR3 DNA: TGTGCCAGTATTTCGGCAGGGTTGGGCACCGGGGAGCTGTTTTTT
D gene: TRBD2; V gene: TRBV4-1; clone size: NA; J gene: TRBJ2-1; CDR3 protein: CASSPGLAGEFSRFF; CDR3 DNA: TGCGCCAGCAGCCCGGGACTAGCGGGGGAATTTAGTCGGTTCTTC
D gene: NA; V gene: TRBV28; clone size: NA; J gene: TRBJ1-2; CDR3 protein: CASTPGSENNYGYTF; CDR3 DNA: TGTGCCAGTACACCGGGGAGTGAAAATAACTATGGCTACACCTTC
D gene: TRBD1; V gene: TRBV19; clone size: NA; J gene: TRBJ1-4; CDR3 protein: CATKRTGQGGEKLFF; CDR3 DNA: TGTGCCACCAAACGTACGGGACAGGGAGGTGAAAAACTGTTTTTT
D gene: NA; V gene: TRBV27; clone size: NA; J gene: TRBJ2-7; CDR3 protein: CASSLKSPGTYEQYF; CDR3 DNA: TGTGCCAGCAGTTTAAAATCGCCGGGGACCTACGAGCAGTACTTC
D gene: NA; V gene: TRBV11-2; clone size: NA; J gene: TRBJ1-1; CDR3 protein: CASSSGGIGGTEAFF; CDR3 DNA: TGTGCCAGCAGCTCCGGGGGGATAGGGGGCACTGAAGCTTTCTTT
D gene: NA; V gene: TRBV5-8; clone size: NA; J gene: TRBJ1-2; CDR3 protein: CASKNRASNYGYTF; CDR3 DNA: TGTGCCAGCAAAAACAGGGCCAGTAACTATGGCTACACCTTC
D gene: NA; V gene: TRBV7-9; clone size: NA; J gene: TRBJ2-7; CDR3 protein: CASSGTRGSYEQYF; CDR3 DNA: TGTGCCAGCAGCGGCACCCGGGGATCCTACGAGCAGTACTTC
D gene: TRBD1; V gene: TRBV7-9; clone size: NA; J gene: TRBJ1-1; CDR3 protein: CSSSPWDRAVSTEAFF; CDR3 DNA: TGTTCCAGCAGCCCTTGGGACAGGGCAGTGAGCACTGAAGCTTTCTTT
D gene: TRBD2; V gene: TRBV28; clone size: NA; J gene: TRBJ2-1; CDR3 protein: CASSSPYPSAGGPYNEQFF; CDR3 DNA: TGTGCCAGCAGTTCCCCATACCCGTCGGCGGGAGGACCCTACAATGAGCAGTTCTTC
D gene: TRBD2; V gene: TRBV30; clone size: NA; J gene: TRBJ2-7; CDR3 protein: CAWSLAGGEQYF; CDR3 DNA: TGTGCCTGGAGTCTAGCGGGAGGCGAGCAGTACTTC